Each of the 9 T cell receptor beta chains below was sequenced from the same sample in a study of shared clonotypes between healthy human individuals. Generated by immunoSEQ multiplex PCR, the TCRdb table keeps only in-frame clones and is missing some. The sample contains approximately 1,500,000 clones, 98% of which appear only once. The sequencing sample was made of naive CD4+ T cells sorted from blood. Subset denoted: CD45RA+ positively selected. The receptors derive from a young man in good health.

V gene TRBV18 combines with J gene TRBJ2-5; D perhaps matches TRBD1 (6 bases). The CDR3 has 16 residues. Germline V CDR1 and CDR2: KGHSH, LQKENI. The V end was cut by 6 bases, the J end by 1 base, with 18 bases between. This CDR3 is CASSPRAGDLQETQYF. The DNA for the CDR3 is TGTGCCAGCTCCCCTAGGGCAGGGGACCTCCAAGAGACCCAGTACTTC.

Concerning this clone: The same CDR3 can be traced to other DNA sequences in this sample. The chain employs TRBV19 and TRBJ2-7, with 11 bases fitting TRBD2. Germline V gene lookup returns CDR1 LNHDA and CDR2 SQIVND (reference sequence). J gave up 2 bases and V 3 bases, and 6 bases lay outside the gene matches. The CDR3 extends over 16 amino acids. CDR3 nucleotide sequence: TGTGCCAGTAGTATCCCTACTAGCGGGAGACCCTACGAGCAGTACTTC. It translates to CASSIPTSGRPYEQYF.

The genes are TRBV4-1 and TRBJ2-7, with 8 bases that match TRBD1. The CDR3 loop spans 15 amino acids. Germline CDR1 and CDR2: MGHRA and YSYEKL. J lost 3 bases, V lost 3 bases, and 7 bases had no gene match. In nucleotides, the CDR3 is TGCGCCAGCAGCCAGAGACAGGGGACCGGCTACGAGCAGTACTTC. Its translation: CASSQRQGTGYEQYF.

The rearrangement uses TRBV18 and TRBJ2-1, with 12 bases aligning to TRBD2. This CDR3 comprises 16 residues. V was pared by 1 base and J by 7 bases, with 5 bases of the junction left unmatched. Germline assignment: CDR1 KGHSH and CDR2 LQKENI. CDR3 loop: CASSPRTGTSGNEQFF. Here the CDR3 DNA reads TGTGCCAGCTCACCACGGACAGGGACTAGCGGGAATGAGCAGTTCTTC.

The chain has TRBV5-6 and TRBJ2-1; D is possibly TRBD1 (5 bases). Trimming cost V 4 bases and J 5 bases, with 13 bases left between them. CDR3 size: 14 residues. CDR1 is SGHDT, CDR2 YYEEEE, per germline. The CDR3 loop reads CASSTKTANNEQFF. CDR3 in DNA: TGTGCCAGCAGCACTAAGACAGCGAACAATGAGCAGTTCTTC.

The chain has TRBV7-5 and TRBJ2-7. TRBV7-5 is noted as a pseudogene. The length of the CDR3 is 16 residues. The CDR3 nucleotides read TGTGTCAGAAGCTTCTTAACTGGGACGGCGTCCTACGAGCAGTACTTC. Translating gives CVRSFLTGTASYEQYF.

This clone was seen once. V is TRBV28 and J is TRBJ1-5; D gene uncertain. The V gene lost 6 bases and the J gene lost 5 bases, with 14 bases spanning the gap. Germline values: CDR1 MDHEN, CDR2 SYDVKM. This CDR3 is 14 amino acids long. The CDR3 DNA sequence: TGTGCCAGCAGGGCCGCGGAGGTGTATCAGCCCCAGCATTTT. Its protein is CASRAAEVYQPQHF.

V usage is TRBV5-5 and J usage is TRBJ2-7; 8 bases are shared with TRBD1. J gave up 2 bases and V 1 base, and 2 bases lay outside the gene matches. CDR1 and CDR2 from the germline V gene are SGHKS and YYEKEE (reference sequence). The CDR3 is 14 amino acids. CDR3 region: CASSLHRGAYEQYF. The CDR3 DNA follows: TGTGCCAGCAGCTTGCACAGGGGGGCCTACGAGCAGTACTTC. Variable domain in full (rest from reference TRBV5-5 and TRBJ2-7): DAGVTQSPTHLIKTRGQQVTLRCSPISGHKSVSWYQQVLGQGPQFIFQYYEKEERGRGNFPDRFSARQFPNYSSELNVNALLLGDSALYLCASSLHRGAYEQYFGPGTRLTVT.

V gene TRBV25-1 combines with J gene TRBJ2-2, with unresolved D. The CDR3 is 15 amino acids. Trimming cost V 6 bases and J 4 bases, with 15 bases left between them. Germline V lookup: CDR1 MGHDK, CDR2 SYGVNS. Here the CDR3 DNA reads TGTGCCAGCAGACCACGCCGGGCTTCCACCGGGGAGCTGTTTTTT. It encodes CASRPRRASTGELFF.